The TCR beta chain under discussion was sequenced for a study of T-cell memory formation after mild COVID-19. The overall study: The two donors had largely donor-specific TCR clusters.

TCRdb fed the 5' RACE reads into MiXCR, producing one record per CDR3 protein. The data show about 160,000 distinct CDR3 sequences, 25% to 40% seen once. Trimming at V came to 4 bases and at J to 4 bases, leaving 3 bases not matched to a gene. This CDR3 spans 17 amino acids. The germline CDR1 and CDR2 sequences are SGHVS and FNYEAQ. Study results and caveats: CD4+ clones that contracted lay mainly in CM and EM; CD8+ ones lay in EMRA.

A remark on this clonotype: Its target is not known.

The receptor was derived from an adult woman who had mild COVID-19 (a few samples of this study predate the infection). Cell type and time point are not known. The gene calls are TRBV7-6 and TRBJ2-2, with TRBD2 identical over 16 bases. Sequencing was performed on PBMCs or a T cell subset sorted from them (not recorded which). DNA of the CDR3: TGTGCCAGCAGCTCCGGGACTAGCGGGAGGGGCACCGGGGAGCTGTTTTTT. It yields the protein CASSSGTSGRGTGELFF.